This T cell receptor (beta chain) was found in a study of blood T cell repertoires in COVID-19. Study in general: The samples span acute and convalescent COVID-19 from the United States, Italy and Spain. PBMCs, B-cell-depleted T cells, or T cells provided the cDNA or gDNA that made up the material.

This clone was recorded once. Original processing notes: Researchers report that nucleated cell counts were estimated from reference gene primer amplification. This table comes from immunoSEQ multiplex PCR, and its TCRdb copy is limited to in-frame clones, with some not included. D and trimming were read from the DNA, whereas the V and J calls and clone size are those reported in that table. Counted here are about 400,000 clones, 80% to 90% occurring once; the ten biggest clones make up about 1.2%. V lost 3 bases to trimming and J lost 4 bases; unmatched junction nucleotides: 4. Per germline, CDR1 WNHNN and CDR2 SYGVQD (reference sequence). The CDR3 runs 14 residues.

The V call is TRBV10-1, the J call TRBJ1-2, with 8 positions matching TRBD1. Sequencing used peripheral blood. This receptor was identified in a man in his forties with acute or convalescent COVID-19. Here the CDR3 DNA reads TGCGCCAGCAGTGACAGGGGGCGAGCCTATGGCTACACCTTC. It yields the protein CASSDRGRAYGYTF.